Below are 18 T cell receptor beta chains sequenced from a single sample in a study of cytomegalovirus exposure and HLA in healthy donors (dated 2017 in TCRdb). To prepare the library, the immunoSEQ multiplex PCR assay was applied. A mixture of 60 forward primers for TCR Vbeta segments and 13 reverse primers for TCR Jbeta segments was used in the multiplex PCR. As stored in TCRdb, this immuneACCESS dataset retains in-frame rearrangements with V and J assigned. A fraction of the clones does not appear; measured against another copy, unresolved V genes explain less than half of the discrepancy, and the remainder lacks a known reason. The sample table records some 71,000 clones; around 76% of these occur just once. About a fifth of the sample comes from the top ten. The source material was PBMCs. These receptors were collected from a woman aged 25 to 39 in good health and CMV-seropositive.

There are a few counts of this clone. The J gene is TRBJ2-6, the V gene TRBV28, with a weak D call TRBD2 (5 bases). Germline CDR1 is MDHEN and CDR2 is SYDVKM. CDR3 size: 15 residues. V lost 4 bases to trimming and J lost 1 base, with 8 bases between them. CDR3 residues: CASSSWESGANVLTF. The DNA for the CDR3 is TGTGCCAGCAGTTCCTGGGAGTCTGGGGCCAACGTCCTGACTTTC. Full variable domain (remainder filled in from reference TRBV28 and TRBJ2-6): DVKVTQSSRYLVKRTGEKVFLECVQDMDHENMFWYRQDPGLGLRLIYFSYDVKMKEKGDIPEGYSVSREKKERFSLILESASTNQTSMYLCASSSWESGANVLTFGAGSRLTVL.

This clone was recorded once. CDR3: CAWSLTGLGSGELFF. In DNA form, the CDR3 reads TGTGCCTGGAGTTTAACAGGGCTGGGGTCCGGGGAGCTGTTTTTT. The gene calls are TRBV30 and TRBJ2-2; perhaps TRBD1 as D (6 bases). Germline values: CDR1 GTSNPN, CDR2 SVGIG (reference sequence). The V end lost 2 bases, the J end lost 6 bases, and 16 bases lay between the germline ends. The CDR3 runs to 15 residues.

This clone appeared once. This chain uses TRBV9 with TRBJ2-6, with D hard to call. Germline assignment: CDR1 SGDLS and CDR2 YYNGEE. Deletions cut 9 bases from V and 1 base from J, with 14 bases between. The length of the CDR3 is 15 residues. Written as DNA, the CDR3 is TGTGCCAACCCCTGTACTCGGTCTGGGGCCAACGTCCTGACTTTC. It translates to CANPCTRSGANVLTF.

The chain is built from TRBV6-5 and TRBJ1-5; 8 bases line up with TRBD1. V was clipped by 7 bases and J by 6 bases; unmatched bases: 8. This CDR3 region has 14 residues. Germline CDR1 is MNHEY and CDR2 is SVGAGI. CDR3 amino acids: CASILTGGGQPQHF. CDR3 in DNA: TGTGCCAGCATCCTTACAGGGGGAGGTCAGCCCCAGCATTTT.

On this clone itself: This sample includes further DNA sequences coding for the same CDR3. The V gene is TRBV11-3, the J gene TRBJ2-2; tentative D call: TRBD2 (5 bases). V was cut by 6 bases and J by 6 bases, with 11 bases left in between. CDR1 and CDR2 (germline): SGHNT, YENEEA. The CDR3 totals 13 residues. CDR3 coding DNA: TGTGCCAGCAGTCTGAGGGATCCCGGGGAGCTGTTTTTT. Translated, it gives CASSLRDPGELFF.

This chain joins TRBV18 and TRBJ1-1; unclear D gene. Between the trimmed V and J ends, which lost 2 bases and 4 bases, there was a span of 11 bases. CDR1 KGHSH and CDR2 LQKENI come from the germline V gene. This CDR3 has 14 amino acids. The CDR3 protein is CASSPRMEPTEAFF. Written as DNA, the CDR3 is TGTGCCAGCTCACCAAGGATGGAGCCCACTGAAGCTTTCTTT.

The chain combines TRBV28 with TRBJ2-2; 8 bases are a match to TRBD1. The length of the CDR3 is 15 residues. V shed 6 bases and J 1 base; nucleotides not matched to a gene: 4. The germline V gene encodes CDR1 MDHEN and CDR2 SYDVKM. The CDR3 is CASRPGTGNTGELFF. The CDR3 DNA follows: TGTGCCAGCAGACCCGGGACAGGGAACACCGGGGAGCTGTTTTTT.

The genes are TRBV28 and TRBJ1-3; D is unclear. V was cut by 5 bases and J by 4 bases, with 9 bases left in between. Germline V gives CDR1 MDHEN, CDR2 SYDVKM. This CDR3 is built from 13 residues. CDR3: CASSLSSGNTIYF. The CDR3 DNA follows: TGTGCCAGCAGTCTTAGTTCGGGAAACACCATATATTTT.

J is TRBJ2-2 and V is TRBV28, with D tentatively TRBD2 (5 bases). Germline lookup yields CDR1 MDHEN and CDR2 SYDVKM. Trimming shortened V by 10 bases and J by 6 bases, and 9 bases separated the two germline ends. The CDR3 has 11 amino acids. CDR3 DNA: TGTGCCACCCGGACTGCCGGGGAGCTGTTTTTT. It encodes CATRTAGELFF.

The chain combines TRBV29-1 with TRBJ1-1; no clear D. The germline V and J ends were trimmed by 5 bases and 0 bases, with 10 bases remaining between them. The CDR3 contains 13 residues. The germline gives CDR1 SQVTM, CDR2 ANQGSEA. The CDR3 DNA follows: TGCAGCGTTTCATTTATAGTGAACACTGAAGCTTTCTTT. Its protein is CSVSFIVNTEAFF.

The chain recombines TRBV20-1 with TRBJ2-7; D uncertain. Trimming removed 1 base from V and 5 bases from J, with 6 bases in between. Germline CDR1 is DFQATT and CDR2 is SNEGSKA (reference sequence). The CDR3 runs 11 residues. The CDR3 DNA is TGCAGTGCTAGAGGAGTAGACGAGCAGTACTTC. It specifies CSARGVDEQYF.

Only a few counts were recorded for this clone. The chain carries TRBV6-5 and TRBJ1-4; 9 positions agree with TRBD1. Germline V gene sequence: CDR1 MNHEY, CDR2 SVGAGI. This CDR3 comprises 14 residues. The junction had 4 bases not matched to a gene; V was cut back by 4 bases and J by 7 bases. The DNA for the CDR3 is TGTGCCAGCAGTTCCGGGACAGGGCTTGAAAAACTGTTTTTT. Its protein is CASSSGTGLEKLFF.

This clone is a singleton in its sample. The rearrangement joins TRBV10-3 to TRBJ2-1; D ambiguous. The CDR3 sequence is 14 residues long. V was cut by 2 bases and J by 7 bases, with 12 bases left in between. The V gene's germline CDR1 is ENHRY and CDR2 SYGVKD. The CDR3 DNA reads TGTGCCATCAGTGAGACTCAAATCCTGAATGAGCAGTTCTTC. This codes for CAISETQILNEQFF.

The chain joins TRBV5-1 to TRBJ1-4, with a tentative D call TRBD1 (5 bases). Germline values: CDR1 SGHRS, CDR2 YFSETQ. Between the trimmed V and J ends, which lost 3 bases and 2 bases, there was a span of 8 bases. The CDR3 totals 14 residues. As DNA, the CDR3 is TGCGCCAGCAGCTCAAGGGGCACTAATGAAAAACTGTTTTTT. Protein sequence: CASSSRGTNEKLFF.

The J gene is TRBJ1-1, the V gene TRBV6-1; perhaps TRBD1 as D (6 bases). The CDR3 runs to 14 residues. From germline, CDR1 is MNHNS and CDR2 SASEGT. V was cut by 4 bases and J by 4 bases, with 13 bases left in between. In DNA form, the CDR3 reads TGTGCCAGCAGTGGTACAGGGTTCACCACTGAAGCTTTCTTT. Encoded protein: CASSGTGFTTEAFF.

This clone occurred a few times. The J gene is TRBJ2-7, the V gene TRBV7-8; D is perhaps TRBD1 (6 bases). Trimming took off 5 bases at V and 6 bases at J, with 17 bases between the two ends. The CDR3 has 14 amino acids. CDR1 and CDR2 (germline): SGHVS, FQNEAQ. In DNA form, the CDR3 reads TGTGCCAGCAGCATGGCAGGGGATCGGCTCGAGCAGTACTTC. It translates to CASSMAGDRLEQYF. Full variable domain (missing parts from reference TRBV7-8 and TRBJ2-7): GAGVSQSPRYKVAKRGQDVALRCDPISGHVSLFWYQQALGQGPEFLTYFQNEAQLDKSGLPSDRFFAERPEGSVSTLKIQRTQQEDSAVYLCASSMAGDRLEQYFGPGTRLTVT.

This clone was seen just once. The rearrangement links TRBV6-1 to TRBJ2-4; 8 positions match TRBD1. This CDR3 has 14 amino acids. V shed 7 bases, J shed 4 bases, and the junction held 6 bases outside the gene matches. Germline CDR1 MNHNS, CDR2 SASEGT. The CDR3 loop reads CASTRGTGKNIQYF. The DNA of the CDR3 is TGTGCCAGCACCAGAGGGACAGGTAAAAACATTCAGTACTTC.

V is TRBV2 and J is TRBJ1-1, with D possibly being TRBD1 (6 bases). Looked up from germline, CDR1 is SNHLY and CDR2 is FYNNEI. V lost 7 bases and J lost 0, with 18 bases in between. This CDR3 contains 16 residues. The CDR3 spells CASIPLRTGMNTEAFF. The CDR3 DNA follows: TGTGCCAGCATACCCCTTCGAACAGGGATGAACACTGAAGCTTTCTTT.